These T cell receptor beta chains were read from a single sample in a study of T cell clonotyping in hematopoietic cell transplantation. Some clones are missing from TCRdb's copy, which holds only in-frame ones; the method was immunoSEQ multiplex PCR. Of over 45,000 clones in the sample, around 86% were seen once. Source: peripheral blood mononuclear cells, taken before stem cell transplant. These receptors originate from a man aged 60 to 75 with biphenotypic leukemia. Some clones in this sample may be carry-over from other donors' samples. The conserved cysteine and the conserved F or W are not part of the CDR3 here.

j_call | v_call | cdr3_aa
TRBJ1-2 | TRBV11-2 | ASSLERINYGYT
TRBJ2-1 | TRBV7-2 | ASSRYRIGTYNEQF
TRBJ2-7 | TRBV29-1 | SAVTMDPAYEQY
TRBJ1-3 | TRBV25-1 | ASSELGLSGNTIY
TRBJ1-1 | TRBV5-4 | ASSVSGTADPVAF
TRBJ1-1 | TRBV7-9 | ASSSFGAGGLYQGTEAF
TRBJ2-5 | TRBV5-1 | ASSLVDSGFQETQY
TRBJ1-4 | TRBV5-4 | ASRKRGDEKLF
TRBJ1-2 | TRBV7-8 | ASSLEGFYGYT
TRBJ2-2 | TRBV6-6 | ASSYSLAGDTGELF
TRBJ1-2 | TRBV5-1 | ASSLGGNRQNYGYT
TRBJ2-1 | TRBV6-5 | ASSYGLAGGEQF
TRBJ2-1 | TRBV2 | ASSEADVGAYNEQF
TRBJ2-7 | TRBV6-6 | ASSYLIEQY
TRBJ1-2 | TRBV28 | ASDISSERADYGYT
TRBJ1-5 | TRBV27 | ASSLSWHQPQH
TRBJ2-1 | TRBV6-6 | ASSYPGTLDNEQF
TRBJ2-2 | TRBV27 | ASSSGRTYRGELF
TRBJ2-1 | TRBV4-3 | ASSQVVGGSYNEQF
TRBJ2-7 | TRBV19 | ASRSVAYEQY
TRBJ2-1 | TRBV7-6 | ASSLDSGRAYEQF
TRBJ2-2 | TRBV10-3 | AITKRGRPSGGNTGELF
TRBJ2-2 | TRBV9 | ASSVTDAGELF
TRBJ1-5 | TRBV18 | ASSVTGDPNQPQH
TRBJ1-1 | TRBV5-4 | ASSLGGSMESEAF
TRBJ2-7 | TRBV11-2 | ASSLQGATAFEQY
TRBJ2-7 | TRBV29-1 | SVEVPLPPPYEQY
TRBJ1-2 | TRBV14 | ASSQETGLYGYT
TRBJ1-5 | TRBV28 | ASSILRTGNQPQH
TRBJ1-2 | TRBV28 | ASSLGGGDIFGYT
TRBJ1-5 | TRBV10-3 | AISESGGGPQH
TRBJ2-1 | TRBV27 | ASSLSRPAGGDYNEQF
TRBJ2-7 | TRBV5-8 | ASSPGLRGSEQY
TRBJ1-5 | TRBV4-2 | ASSPDGGYQPQH
TRBJ2-5 | TRBV5-6 | ASSGGTGGTNQETQY
TRBJ2-7 | TRBV28 | ASSLSPGPSYEQY
TRBJ2-1 | TRBV28 | ASSLRAGGNPNEQF
TRBJ2-2 | TRBV7-6 | ASSFDRVTGELF
TRBJ1-2 | TRBV4-1 | ASSHLLMEWGGYT
TRBJ2-7 | TRBV27 | ASSHRLGGHEQY
TRBJ2-5 | TRBV30 | AWSGQETQY
TRBJ2-1 | TRBV5-1 | ASSRGDRGIHEQF
TRBJ2-1 | TRBV7-2 | ASSELAGGRNEQF
TRBJ2-6 | TRBV7-2 | ASSLAPSGSSSGANVLT
TRBJ1-2 | TRBV4-2 | ASSQQTGANYGYT
TRBJ2-2 | TRBV6-5 | ASRERASTGELF
TRBJ1-2 | TRBV30 | AWSRGGYGYT
TRBJ2-3 | TRBV11-1 | ASRDRGGTDTQY
TRBJ1-5 | TRBV10-3 | AIATGGGSNQPQH
TRBJ2-5 | TRBV28 | ASSPLGAGGETQY
TRBJ2-7 | TRBV28 | ASIHRSRDYEQY
TRBJ1-1 | TRBV5-6 | ASSLRDIGTTF
TRBJ2-5 | TRBV7-7 | ASSATRQETQY